The 10 T cell receptor beta chains in this list originate from one sample, sequenced in a study of blood T cell repertoires in COVID-19. TCRdb's copy holds only in-frame clones and misses some; the assay was immunoSEQ multiplex PCR. The sample records fewer than 300,000 clones, around nine tenths being singletons. Sequenced: PBMCs or T cells enriched from blood (not recorded which). The receptors originated from a woman aged 25 to 39 who had recovered from COVID-19.

The chain carries TRBV12-3 or TRBV12-4 and TRBJ2-7; the D gene is possibly TRBD1 (5 bases). Trimming shortened V by 5 bases and J by 2 bases, and 7 bases separated the two germline ends. This CDR3 contains 12 residues. CDR3 coding DNA: TGTGCCAGCAGTCAGGGCCCCTACGAGCAGTACTTC. Translating gives CASSQGPYEQYF.

The chain combines TRBV5-6 with TRBJ2-3; unclear D gene. The CDR3 sequence is 13 residues long. Trimming pared 5 bases from V and 1 base from J, leaving 8 bases between. Germline V gives CDR1 SGHDT, CDR2 YYEEEE. Here the CDR3 reads CASRFTGTDTQYF. The CDR3 bases are TGTGCCAGCAGATTTACAGGCACAGATACGCAGTATTTT.

The gene calls are TRBV29-1 and TRBJ2-3; 7 nucleotides agree with TRBD1. Trimming cost V 6 bases and J 4 bases; bases outside gene matches: 16. The CDR3 runs to 16 residues. Germline CDR1 is SQVTM and CDR2 is ANQGSEA. For the CDR3, the DNA is TGCAGCGTGACGGACAGGACGGCAGGATGGGCAGATACGCAGTATTTT. Encoded protein: CSVTDRTAGWADTQYF.

The chain carries TRBV10-3 and TRBJ2-2; 9 bases line up with TRBD1. V gave up 6 bases and J gave up 3 bases; unmatched junction bases: 5. The CDR3 has 15 amino acids. CDR1 ENHRY and CDR2 SYGVKD come from the germline V gene. The CDR3 loop reads CAIRRDRVYTGELFF. CDR3 DNA: TGTGCCATCAGACGGGACAGGGTGTACACCGGGGAGCTGTTTTTT.

Comments on this clone: Other DNA variants within this sample encode the same CDR3. The chain links TRBV6-5 to TRBJ2-7, with TRBD1 matching 8 bases. The CDR3 length is 14 residues. CDR1 and CDR2 from the germline V gene are MNHEY and SVGAGI. Trimming at V came to 2 bases and at J to 3 bases, leaving 3 bases not matched to a gene. The CDR3 protein is CASSYGQGIYEQYF. The CDR3 DNA follows: TGTGCCAGCAGTTACGGACAGGGAATCTACGAGCAGTACTTC.

The chain couples TRBV18 to TRBJ1-2; 12 bases line up with TRBD1. The V gene's germline CDR1 is KGHSH and CDR2 LQKENI. J was trimmed by 3 bases and V by 5 bases; bases with no gene match: 10. This CDR3 is 17 amino acids long. The CDR3 spells CASSVRDRGLTDYGYTF. In DNA, the CDR3 is TGTGCCAGCTCAGTCCGGGACAGGGGGCTAACTGACTATGGCTACACCTTC.

The rearrangement uses TRBV2 and TRBJ1-4; 7 positions match TRBD1. V was clipped by 2 bases and J by 7 bases; unmatched bases: 7. Looked up from germline, CDR1 is SNHLY and CDR2 is FYNNEI. The CDR3 loop spans 15 amino acids. Written as DNA, the CDR3 is TGTGCCAGCAGTGAATATTTAGGGGGCGTTGAAAAACTGTTTTTT. Protein product: CASSEYLGGVEKLFF. Looking up the rest from reference TRBV2 and TRBJ1-4 gives the full variable domain: EPEVTQTPSHQVTQMGQEVILRCVPISNHLYFYWYRQILGQKVEFLVSFYNNEISEKSEIFDDQFSVERPDGSNFTLKIRSTKLEDSAMYFCASSEYLGGVEKLFFGSGTQLSVL.

The chain is built from TRBV20-1 and TRBJ2-7; D ambiguous. Trimming took 3 bases from V and 3 from J, leaving 18 bases between them. Germline V CDR1 and CDR2: DFQATT, SNEGSKA (reference sequence). This CDR3 is 15 amino acids long. The CDR3 nucleotides are TGCAGTGCTAGTCTGGGTAGCAGACCTTTCTACGAGCAGTACTTC. This codes for CSASLGSRPFYEQYF.

The chain carries TRBV27 and TRBJ2-3, with D possibly being TRBD1 (6 bases). Trimming removed 6 bases from V and 6 bases from J, with 16 bases in between. The CDR3 sequence is 14 residues long. Germline assignment: CDR1 MNHEY and CDR2 SMNVEV (reference sequence). CDR3 sequence (DNA): TGTGCCAGCAGACATACAGGGTGGGGGGATACGCAGTATTTT. Its translation is CASRHTGWGDTQYF.

The chain recombines TRBV4-2 with TRBJ2-3, with D hard to call. CDR1 is LGHNA and CDR2 is YNFKEQ in the germline V gene. CDR3 length: 15 amino acids. The V and J ends lost 1 base and 4 bases respectively, with 12 bases between them. Here the CDR3 reads CASSQVSDGADTQYF. In DNA form, the CDR3 reads TGTGCCAGCAGCCAAGTCAGCGATGGCGCAGATACGCAGTATTTT.